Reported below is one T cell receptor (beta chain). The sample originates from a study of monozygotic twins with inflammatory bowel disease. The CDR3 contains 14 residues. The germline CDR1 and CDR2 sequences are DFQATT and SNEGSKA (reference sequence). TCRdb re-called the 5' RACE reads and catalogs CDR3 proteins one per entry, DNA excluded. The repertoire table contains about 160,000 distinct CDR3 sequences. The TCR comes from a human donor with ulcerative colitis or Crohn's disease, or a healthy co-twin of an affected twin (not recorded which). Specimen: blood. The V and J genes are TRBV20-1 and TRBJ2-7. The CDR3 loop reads CSAPISGGSYEQYF.